This TCR beta chain was obtained from a study of CD4 T cells in relation to SARS-CoV-2 and coronaviruses. Naive and memory CD4+ T cell DNA was deep-sequenced without culture. Data came from immunoSEQ multiplex PCR; TCRdb stores just in-frame clones and leaves some out. The data contain 65,000 or so clones, 94% of them singletons. To note about this clone: Its antigen is as yet unknown.

Study-wide points: Pre-pandemic and post-infection samples never came from the same donor.

Before the COVID-19 pandemic, during about 2011-2019, CD4+ T cells were taken from unexposed donors. CD4 enrichment then naive enrichment separated naive from memory CD4+ cells. Sequenced input: naive CD4+ T cells from PBMCs. Subset of the sample: naive CD4+ T cells isolated by negative enrichment. This TCR was sampled from a human donor in good health.

CDR3 sequence reads: CSVHGGGEQYF. Written as DNA, the CDR3 is TGCAGCGTTCACGGAGGGGGCGAGCAGTACTTC. The chain has TRBV29-1 and TRBJ2-7, with D tentatively TRBD1 or TRBD2 (6 bases each). Looked up from germline, CDR1 is SQVTM and CDR2 is ANQGSEA. The V end was cut by 5 bases, the J end by 6 bases, with 11 bases between. The CDR3 contains 11 residues.